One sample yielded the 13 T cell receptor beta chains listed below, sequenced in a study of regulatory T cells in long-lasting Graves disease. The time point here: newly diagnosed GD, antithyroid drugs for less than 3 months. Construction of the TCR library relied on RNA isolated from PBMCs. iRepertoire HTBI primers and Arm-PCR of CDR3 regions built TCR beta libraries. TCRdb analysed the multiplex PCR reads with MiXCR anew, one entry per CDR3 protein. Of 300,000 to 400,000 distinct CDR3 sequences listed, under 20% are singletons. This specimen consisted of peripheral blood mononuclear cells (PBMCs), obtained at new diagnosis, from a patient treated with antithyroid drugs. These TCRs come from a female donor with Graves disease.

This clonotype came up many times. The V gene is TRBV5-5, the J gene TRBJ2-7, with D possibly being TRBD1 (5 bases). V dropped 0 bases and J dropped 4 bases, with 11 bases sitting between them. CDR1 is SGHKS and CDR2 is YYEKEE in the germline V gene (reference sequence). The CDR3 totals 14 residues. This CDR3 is CASSLVQGSYEQYF. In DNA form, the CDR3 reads TGTGCCAGCAGCTTGGTCCAGGGCAGTTACGAGCAGTACTTC. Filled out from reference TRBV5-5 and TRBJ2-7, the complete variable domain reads DAGVTQSPTHLIKTRGQQVTLRCSPISGHKSVSWYQQVLGQGPQFIFQYYEKEERGRGNFPDRFSARQFPNYSSELNVNALLLGDSALYLCASSLVQGSYEQYFGPGTRLTVT.

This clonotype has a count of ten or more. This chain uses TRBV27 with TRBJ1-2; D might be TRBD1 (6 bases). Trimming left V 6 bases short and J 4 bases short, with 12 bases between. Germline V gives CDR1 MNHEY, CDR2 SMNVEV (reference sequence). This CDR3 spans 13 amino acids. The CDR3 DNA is TGTGCCAGCAGCATCGCGACAGGCTATGGCTACACCTTC. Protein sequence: CASSIATGYGYTF.

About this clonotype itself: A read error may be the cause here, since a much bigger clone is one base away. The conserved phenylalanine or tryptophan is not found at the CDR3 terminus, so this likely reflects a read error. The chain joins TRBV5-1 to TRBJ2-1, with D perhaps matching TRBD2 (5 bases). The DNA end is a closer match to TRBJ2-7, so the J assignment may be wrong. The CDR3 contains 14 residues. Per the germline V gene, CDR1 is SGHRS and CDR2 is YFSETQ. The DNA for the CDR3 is TGCGCCAGCAGCTTCGCCGGGGAGCTCCACGAGCAGTACCTC. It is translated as CASSFAGELHEQYL.

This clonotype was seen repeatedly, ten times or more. In DNA form, the CDR3 reads TGCGCCAGCAGCCCCCCGGCAGGAACCTATGGCTACACCTTC. This translates into CASSPPAGTYGYTF. The V and J genes are TRBV5-1 and TRBJ1-2; D unresolved. Per the germline V gene, CDR1 is SGHRS and CDR2 is YFSETQ. V was clipped by 4 bases and J by 4 bases, with 14 bases between them. The CDR3 is 14 residues long.

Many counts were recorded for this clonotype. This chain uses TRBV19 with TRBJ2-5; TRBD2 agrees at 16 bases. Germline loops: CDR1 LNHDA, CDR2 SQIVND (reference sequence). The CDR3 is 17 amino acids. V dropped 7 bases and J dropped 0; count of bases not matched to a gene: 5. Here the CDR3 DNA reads TGTGCCAGTACCGGGACTAGCGGGAGGGCCAACCAAGAGACCCAGTACTTC. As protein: CASTGTSGRANQETQYF.

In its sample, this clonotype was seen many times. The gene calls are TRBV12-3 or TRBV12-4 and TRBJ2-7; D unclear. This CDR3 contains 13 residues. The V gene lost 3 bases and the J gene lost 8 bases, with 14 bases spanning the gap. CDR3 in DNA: TGTGCCAGCAGTTTCCCTATCCCTACGAAGCAGTACTTC. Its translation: CASSFPIPTKQYF.

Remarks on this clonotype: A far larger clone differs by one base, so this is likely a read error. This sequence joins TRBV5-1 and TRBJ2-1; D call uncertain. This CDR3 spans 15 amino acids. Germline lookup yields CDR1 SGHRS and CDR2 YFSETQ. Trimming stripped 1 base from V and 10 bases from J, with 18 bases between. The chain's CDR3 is CASSLRSVGGREQFF. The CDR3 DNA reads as TGCGCCAGCAGCTTGAGGAGCGTGGGCGGAAGAGAGCAGTTCTTC.

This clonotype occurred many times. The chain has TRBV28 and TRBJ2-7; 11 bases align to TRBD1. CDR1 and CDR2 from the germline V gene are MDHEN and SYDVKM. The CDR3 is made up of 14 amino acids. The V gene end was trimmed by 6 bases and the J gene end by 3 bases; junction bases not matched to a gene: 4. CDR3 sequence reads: CASRWDRGNYEQYF. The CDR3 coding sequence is TGTGCCAGCAGATGGGACAGGGGGAACTACGAGCAGTACTTC.

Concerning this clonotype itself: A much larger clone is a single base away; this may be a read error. The CDR3 nucleotides are TGTGCCAGCAGCCACTCAGGGGAAAATGAAAAACTGTTTTTT. Residues: CASSHSGENEKLFF. The V and J genes are TRBV11-2 and TRBJ1-4; D possibly corresponds to TRBD1 (6 bases). This CDR3 comprises 14 residues. The V end was cut by 5 bases, the J end by 5 bases, with 12 bases between. Germline V CDR1 and CDR2: SGHAT, FQNNGV.

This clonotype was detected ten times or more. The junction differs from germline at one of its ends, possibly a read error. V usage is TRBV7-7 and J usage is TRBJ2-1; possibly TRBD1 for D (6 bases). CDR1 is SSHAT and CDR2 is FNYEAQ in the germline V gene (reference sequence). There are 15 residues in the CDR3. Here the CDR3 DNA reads TGTGCTAGCAGCTCGAGCCCCGGGACAAACAATGAGCAGTTCTTC. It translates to CASSSSPGTNNEQFF. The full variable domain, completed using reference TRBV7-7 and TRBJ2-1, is GAGVSQSPRYKVTKRGQDVTLRCDPISSHATLYWYQQALGQGPEFLTYFNYEAQPDKSGLPSDRFSAERPEGSISTLTIQRTEQRDSAMYRCASSSSPGTNNEQFFGPGTRLTVL.

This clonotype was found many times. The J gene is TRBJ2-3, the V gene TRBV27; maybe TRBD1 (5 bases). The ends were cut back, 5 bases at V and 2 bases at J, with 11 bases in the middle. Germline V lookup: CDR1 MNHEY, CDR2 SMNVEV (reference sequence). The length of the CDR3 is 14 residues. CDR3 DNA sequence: TGTGCCAGCAGTCCCAGGGCCTCCACAGATACGCAGTATTTT. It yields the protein CASSPRASTDTQYF.

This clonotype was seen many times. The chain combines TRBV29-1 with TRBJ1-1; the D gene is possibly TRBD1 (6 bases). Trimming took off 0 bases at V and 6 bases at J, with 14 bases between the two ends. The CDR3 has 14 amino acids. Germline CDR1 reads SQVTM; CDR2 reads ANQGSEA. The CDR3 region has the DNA TGCAGCGTTGAAGATCAACAGGGTAGGTCTGAAGCTTTCTTT. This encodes CSVEDQQGRSEAFF. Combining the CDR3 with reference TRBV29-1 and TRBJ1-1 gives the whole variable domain SAVISQKPSRDICQRGTSLTIQCQVDSQVTMMFWYRQQPGQSLTLIATANQGSEATYESGFVIDKFPISRPNLTFSTLTVSNMSPEDSSIYLCSVEDQQGRSEAFFGQGTRLTVV.

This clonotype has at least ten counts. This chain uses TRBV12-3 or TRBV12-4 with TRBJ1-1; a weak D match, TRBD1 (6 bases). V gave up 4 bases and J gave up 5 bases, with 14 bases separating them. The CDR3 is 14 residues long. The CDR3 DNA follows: TGTGCCAGCAGTTATGAGGGGGAAAGAACTGAAGCTTTCTTT. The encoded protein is CASSYEGERTEAFF.